This T cell receptor (beta chain) was observed in a study of T cells after yellow fever vaccination. General study points: Clones that expanded after primary vaccination mostly reappeared after the booster (roughly 95% CD4, roughly 87% CD8).

The germline V gene has CDR1 SEHNR and CDR2 FQNEAQ (reference sequence). The CDR3 has 16 amino acids. The V end lost 5 bases, the J end lost 1 base, and 14 bases lay between the germline ends. This clonotype was detected many times. Its antigen is unidentified. TCRdb analysed the 5' RACE reads with MiXCR anew, one entry per CDR3 protein. The repertoire holds 170,000 or so distinct CDR3 sequences, with approximately 6.2% as singletons. The V call is TRBV7-9, the J call TRBJ2-2, with D perhaps matching TRBD1 (6 bases). This sample comprised CD4+ T cells sorted from PBMCs, obtained on the day of the first yellow fever vaccination. This clonotype originated in a man aged 18 to 35 who received the YFV17D yellow fever vaccine. CDR3 bases: TGTGCCAGCAGCCCCGGGACACAGGGGAACACCGGGGAGCTGTTTTTT. The encoded protein is CASSPGTQGNTGELFF.